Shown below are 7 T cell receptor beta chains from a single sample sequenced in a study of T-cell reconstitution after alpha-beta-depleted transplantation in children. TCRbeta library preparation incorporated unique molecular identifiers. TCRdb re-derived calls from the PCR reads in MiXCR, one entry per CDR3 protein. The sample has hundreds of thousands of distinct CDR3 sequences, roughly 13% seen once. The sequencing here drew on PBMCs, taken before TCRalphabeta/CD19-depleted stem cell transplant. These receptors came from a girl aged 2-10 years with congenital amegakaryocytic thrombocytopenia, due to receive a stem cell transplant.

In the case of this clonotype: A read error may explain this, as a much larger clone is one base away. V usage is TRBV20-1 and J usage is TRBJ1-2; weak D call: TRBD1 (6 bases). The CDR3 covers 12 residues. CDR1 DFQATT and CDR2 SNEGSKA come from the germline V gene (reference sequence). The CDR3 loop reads CSAPSGEDGDTF. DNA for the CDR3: TGCAGTGCTCCATCAGGGGAGGATGGCGACACCTTC.

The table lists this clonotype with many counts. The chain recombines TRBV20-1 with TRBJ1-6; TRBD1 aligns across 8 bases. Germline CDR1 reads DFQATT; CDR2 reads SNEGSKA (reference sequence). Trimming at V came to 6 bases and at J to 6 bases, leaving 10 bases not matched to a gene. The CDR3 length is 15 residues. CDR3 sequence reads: CSARSRGLGNSPLHF. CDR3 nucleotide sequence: TGCAGTGCCCGGTCCAGGGGGCTGGGTAATTCACCCCTCCACTTT.

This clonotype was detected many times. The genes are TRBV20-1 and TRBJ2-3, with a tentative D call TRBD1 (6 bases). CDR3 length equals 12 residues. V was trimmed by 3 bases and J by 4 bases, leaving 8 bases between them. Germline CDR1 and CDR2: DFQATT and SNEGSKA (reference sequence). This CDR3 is CSARSGADTQYF. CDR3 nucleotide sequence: TGCAGTGCTAGGTCAGGGGCAGATACGCAGTATTTT.

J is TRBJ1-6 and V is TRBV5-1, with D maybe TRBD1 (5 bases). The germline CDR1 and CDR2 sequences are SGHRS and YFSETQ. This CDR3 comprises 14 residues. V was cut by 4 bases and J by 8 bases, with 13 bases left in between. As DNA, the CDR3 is TGCGCCAGCAGCCCGGGGGGGTCGGATTCACCCCTCCACTTT. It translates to CASSPGGSDSPLHF.

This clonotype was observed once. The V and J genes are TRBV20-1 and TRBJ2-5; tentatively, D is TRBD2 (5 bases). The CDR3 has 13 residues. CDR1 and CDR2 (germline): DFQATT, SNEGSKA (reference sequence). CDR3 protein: CGGWTLYQETQYF. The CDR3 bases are TGCGGTGGCTGGACTTTGTACCAAGAGACCCAGTACTTC.

The CDR3 protein is CASSTGTSGNEQYF. The CDR3 DNA is TGCGCCAGCAGCACCGGGACTAGCGGCAACGAGCAGTACTTC. V and J are TRBV5-1 and TRBJ2-7, with TRBD2 matching 11 bases. The J segment lost 5 bases and the V segment lost 4 bases, leaving 5 bases of the junction unmatched. Germline CDR1 and CDR2: SGHRS and YFSETQ. The CDR3 spans 14 residues.

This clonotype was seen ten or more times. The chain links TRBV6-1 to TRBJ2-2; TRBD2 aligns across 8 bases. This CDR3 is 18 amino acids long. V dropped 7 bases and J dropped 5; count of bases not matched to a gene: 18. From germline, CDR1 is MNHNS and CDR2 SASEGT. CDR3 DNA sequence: TGTGCCAGCACACGTACCGCGCCAAGCGGGAGTCGGACCGGGGAGCTGTTTTTT. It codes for CASTRTAPSGSRTGELFF.